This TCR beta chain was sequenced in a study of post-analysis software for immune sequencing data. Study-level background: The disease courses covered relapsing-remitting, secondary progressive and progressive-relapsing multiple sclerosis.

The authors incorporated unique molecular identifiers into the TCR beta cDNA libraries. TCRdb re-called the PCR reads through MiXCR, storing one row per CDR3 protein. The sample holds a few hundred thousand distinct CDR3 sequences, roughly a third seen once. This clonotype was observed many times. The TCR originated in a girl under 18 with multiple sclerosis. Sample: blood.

Written as DNA, the CDR3 is TGTGCCAGCAGAACAGCGGGGTTCACAGATACGCAGTATTTT. It codes for CASRTAGFTDTQYF. This chain joins TRBV28 and TRBJ2-3; 7 bases agree with TRBD2. Germline CDR1 and CDR2: MDHEN and SYDVKM. The CDR3 is made up of 14 amino acids. Losses at the gene ends were 6 bases for V and 2 bases for J; bases not matched to a gene: 5.